This TCR beta chain was sequenced for a study of metastatic and nonmetastatic thyroid tumors. The CDR3 sequence is 15 residues long. Trimming at V came to 5 bases and at J to 2 bases, leaving 4 bases not matched to a gene. Germline V lookup: CDR1 SGHRS, CDR2 YFSETQ. Among the patients, none had received any treatment before thyroid surgery. This clone was counted many times. TCRdb re-analyzed the PCR reads using MiXCR. The table includes about 20,000 clones, 18% detected once. Sequencing was carried out using adjacent normal tissue. This receptor was obtained from a male donor with papillary thyroid cancer or a benign thyroid nodule (not recorded which). Some clones in this sample may be carry-over from other donors' samples. The J gene is TRBJ2-1, the V gene TRBV5-1, with 10 bases matching TRBD2. CDR3 residues: CASSRLAGAYNEQFF. The DNA of the CDR3 is TGCGCCAGCAGTCGGCTAGCGGGAGCCTACAATGAGCAGTTCTTC.